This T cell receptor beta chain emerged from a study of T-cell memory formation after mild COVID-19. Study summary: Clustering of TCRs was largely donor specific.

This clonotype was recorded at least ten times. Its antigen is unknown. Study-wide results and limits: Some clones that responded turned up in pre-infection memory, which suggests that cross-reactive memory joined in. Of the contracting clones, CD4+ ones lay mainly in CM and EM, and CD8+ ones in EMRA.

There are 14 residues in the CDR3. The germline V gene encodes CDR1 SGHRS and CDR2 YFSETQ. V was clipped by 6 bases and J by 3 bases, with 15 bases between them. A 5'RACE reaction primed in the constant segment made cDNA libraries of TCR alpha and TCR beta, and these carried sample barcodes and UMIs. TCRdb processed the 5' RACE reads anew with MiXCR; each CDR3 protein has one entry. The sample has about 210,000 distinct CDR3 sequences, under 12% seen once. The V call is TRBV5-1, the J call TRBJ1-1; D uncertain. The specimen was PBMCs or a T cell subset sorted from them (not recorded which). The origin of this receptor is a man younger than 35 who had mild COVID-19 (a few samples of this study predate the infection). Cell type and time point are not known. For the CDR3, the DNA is TGCGCCAGCACCCCGACGGGTGGAGACACTGAAGCTTTCTTT. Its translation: CASTPTGGDTEAFF.